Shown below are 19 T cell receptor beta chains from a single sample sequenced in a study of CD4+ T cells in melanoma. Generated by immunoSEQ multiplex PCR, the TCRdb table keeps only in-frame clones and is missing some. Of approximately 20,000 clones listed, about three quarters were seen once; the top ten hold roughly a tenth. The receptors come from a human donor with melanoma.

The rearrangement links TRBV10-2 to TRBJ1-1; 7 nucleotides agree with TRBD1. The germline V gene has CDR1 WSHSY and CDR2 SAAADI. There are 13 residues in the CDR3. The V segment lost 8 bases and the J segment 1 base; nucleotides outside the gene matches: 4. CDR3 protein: CASVGQRNTEAFF. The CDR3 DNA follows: TGCGCCAGCGTGGGACAGAGGAACACTGAAGCTTTCTTT.

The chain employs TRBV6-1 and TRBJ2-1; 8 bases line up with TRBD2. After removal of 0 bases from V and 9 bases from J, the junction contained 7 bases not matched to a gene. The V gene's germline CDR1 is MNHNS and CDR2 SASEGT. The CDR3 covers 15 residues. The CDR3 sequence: CASSEARGGPGEQFF. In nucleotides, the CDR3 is TGTGCCAGCAGTGAAGCCCGGGGGGGGCCGGGTGAGCAGTTCTTC.

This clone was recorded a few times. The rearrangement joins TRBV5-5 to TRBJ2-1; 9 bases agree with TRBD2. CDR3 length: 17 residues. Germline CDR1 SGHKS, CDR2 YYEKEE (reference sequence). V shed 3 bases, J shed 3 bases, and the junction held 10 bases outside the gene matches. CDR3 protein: CASSWYLAGAVYNEQFF. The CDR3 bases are TGTGCCAGCAGCTGGTACTTAGCGGGGGCCGTCTACAATGAGCAGTTCTTC.

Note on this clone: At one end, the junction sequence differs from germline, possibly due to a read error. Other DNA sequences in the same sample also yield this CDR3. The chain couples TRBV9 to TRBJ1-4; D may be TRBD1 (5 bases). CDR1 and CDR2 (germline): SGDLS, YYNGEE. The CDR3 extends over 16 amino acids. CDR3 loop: CASSQTETATNEKLFF. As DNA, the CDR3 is TGTGCTAGCAGCCAGACAGAAACTGCAACTAATGAAAAACTGTTTTTT.

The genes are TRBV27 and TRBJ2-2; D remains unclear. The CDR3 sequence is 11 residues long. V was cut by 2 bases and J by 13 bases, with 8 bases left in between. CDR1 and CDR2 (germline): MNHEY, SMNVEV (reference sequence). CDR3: CASSLGLTLFF. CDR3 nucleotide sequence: TGTGCCAGCAGTTTAGGTTTGACGCTGTTTTTT.

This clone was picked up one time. CDR3 bases: TGTGCCAGCAGCCAGCGACAAGGAACCGGGGAGCTGTTTTTT. It translates to CASSQRQGTGELFF. V gene TRBV6-6 combines with J gene TRBJ2-2; D call uncertain. Trimming stripped 6 bases from V and 5 bases from J, with 13 bases between. The V gene's germline CDR1 is MNHNY and CDR2 SVGAGI (reference sequence). This CDR3 is built from 14 residues.

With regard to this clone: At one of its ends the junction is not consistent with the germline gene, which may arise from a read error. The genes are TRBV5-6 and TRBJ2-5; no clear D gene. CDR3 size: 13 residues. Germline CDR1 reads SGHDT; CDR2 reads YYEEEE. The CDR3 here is CAGSFGYQETQYF. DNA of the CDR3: TGTGCCGGCAGCTTTGGGTACCAAGAGACCCAGTACTTC. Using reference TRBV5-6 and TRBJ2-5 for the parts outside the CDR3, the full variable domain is DAGVTQSPTHLIKTRGQQVTLRCSPKSGHDTVSWYQQALGQGPQFIFQYYEEEERQRGNFPDRFSGHQFPNYSSELNVNALLLGDSALYLCAGSFGYQETQYFGPGTRLLVL.

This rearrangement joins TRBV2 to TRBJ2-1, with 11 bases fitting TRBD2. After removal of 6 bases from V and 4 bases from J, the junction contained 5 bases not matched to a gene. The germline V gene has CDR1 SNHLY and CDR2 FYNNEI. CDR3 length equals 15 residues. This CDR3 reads CASRVAGGQYNEQFF. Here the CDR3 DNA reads TGTGCCAGCAGGGTAGCGGGGGGGCAGTACAATGAGCAGTTCTTC.

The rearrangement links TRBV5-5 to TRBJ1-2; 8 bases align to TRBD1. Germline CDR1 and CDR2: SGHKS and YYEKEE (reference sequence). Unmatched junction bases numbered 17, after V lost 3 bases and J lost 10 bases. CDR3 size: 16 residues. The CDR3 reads CASSSRPGQGGGFYTF. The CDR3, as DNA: TGTGCCAGCAGCTCAAGACCCGGACAGGGCGGAGGTTTCTACACCTTC.

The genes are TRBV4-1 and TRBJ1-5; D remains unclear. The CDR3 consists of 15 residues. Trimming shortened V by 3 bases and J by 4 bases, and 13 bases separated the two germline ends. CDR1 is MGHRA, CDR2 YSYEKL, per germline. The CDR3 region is CASSQYIQNNQPQHF. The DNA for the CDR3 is TGCGCCAGCAGCCAGTATATACAGAATAATCAGCCCCAGCATTTT.

In nucleotides, the CDR3 is TGTGCCAGCAGCACCGACAGGAATCAGCCCCAGCATTTT. Translation: CASSTDRNQPQHF. This chain joins TRBV7-9 and TRBJ1-5; D may be TRBD1 (6 bases). The V gene lost 5 bases and the J gene lost 4 bases, with 9 bases spanning the gap. Germline loops: CDR1 SEHNR, CDR2 FQNEAQ (reference sequence). CDR3 length equals 13 residues.

This chain's CDR3 is CASLQGYSGNTIYF. CDR3 nucleotides: TGTGCCAGCCTCCAGGGGTACTCTGGAAACACCATATATTTT. The rearrangement joins TRBV2 to TRBJ1-3; TRBD1 is a possible D gene (6 bases). Germline V lookup: CDR1 SNHLY, CDR2 FYNNEI. The CDR3 loop spans 14 amino acids. V lost 8 bases to trimming and J lost 0 bases, with 11 bases between them.

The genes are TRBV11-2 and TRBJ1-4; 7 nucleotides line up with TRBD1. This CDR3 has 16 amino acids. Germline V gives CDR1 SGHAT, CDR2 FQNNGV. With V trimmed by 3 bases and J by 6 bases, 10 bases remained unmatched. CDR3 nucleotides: TGTGCCAGCAGCTTCCAGGGGAGGGGGCGCGATGAAAAACTGTTTTTT. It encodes CASSFQGRGRDEKLFF. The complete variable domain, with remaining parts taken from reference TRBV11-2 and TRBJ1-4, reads EAGVAQSPRYKIIEKRQSVAFWCNPISGHATLYWYQQILGQGPKLLIQFQNNGVVDDSQLPKDRFSAERLKGVDSTLKIQPAKLEDSAVYLCASSFQGRGRDEKLFFGSGTQLSVL.

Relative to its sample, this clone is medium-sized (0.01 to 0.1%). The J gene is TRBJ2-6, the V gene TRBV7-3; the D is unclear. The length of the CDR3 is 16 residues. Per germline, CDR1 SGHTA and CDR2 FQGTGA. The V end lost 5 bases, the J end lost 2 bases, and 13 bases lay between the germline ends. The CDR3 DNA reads TGTGCCAGCAGCCCCTCAAAGGTGGCTGGGGCCAACGTCCTGACTTTC. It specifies CASSPSKVAGANVLTF.

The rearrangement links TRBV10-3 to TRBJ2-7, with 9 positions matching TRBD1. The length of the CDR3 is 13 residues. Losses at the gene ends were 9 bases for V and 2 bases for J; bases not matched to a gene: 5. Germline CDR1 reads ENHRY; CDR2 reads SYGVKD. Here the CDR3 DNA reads TGTGCCATTGCCGGGACAGGGACCTACGAGCAGTACTTC. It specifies CAIAGTGTYEQYF.

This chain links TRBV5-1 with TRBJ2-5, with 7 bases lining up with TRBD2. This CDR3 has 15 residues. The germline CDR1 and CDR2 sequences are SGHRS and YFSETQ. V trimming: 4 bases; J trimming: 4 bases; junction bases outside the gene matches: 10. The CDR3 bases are TGCGCCAGCAGCAGGAGGGGACCGGGAGGAGAGACCCAGTACTTC. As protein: CASSRRGPGGETQYF.

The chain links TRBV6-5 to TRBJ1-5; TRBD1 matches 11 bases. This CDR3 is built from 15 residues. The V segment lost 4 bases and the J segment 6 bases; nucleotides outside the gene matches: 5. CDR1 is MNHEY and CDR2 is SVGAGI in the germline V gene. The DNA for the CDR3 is TGTGCCAGCAGTTCTAGGACAGGGGGCAGTCAGCCCCAGCATTTT. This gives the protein CASSSRTGGSQPQHF.

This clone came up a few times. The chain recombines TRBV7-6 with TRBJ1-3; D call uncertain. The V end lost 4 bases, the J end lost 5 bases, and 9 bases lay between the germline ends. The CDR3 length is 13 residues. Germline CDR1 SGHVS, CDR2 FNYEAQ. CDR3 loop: CASSSGARNTIYF. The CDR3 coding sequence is TGTGCCAGCAGCTCAGGAGCCCGAAACACCATATATTTT.

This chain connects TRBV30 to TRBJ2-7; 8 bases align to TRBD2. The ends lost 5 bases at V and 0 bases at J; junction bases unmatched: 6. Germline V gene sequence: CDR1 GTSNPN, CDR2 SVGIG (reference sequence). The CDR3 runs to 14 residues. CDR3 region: CAWGFTSGSYEQYF. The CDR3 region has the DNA TGTGCCTGGGGTTTCACTAGCGGCTCCTACGAGCAGTACTTC.